The clone carrying this TCR beta chain was picked up a small number of times. As yet, its antigen is unknown. The data belong to a study of graft-versus-host responses after intestinal transplantation. Study at large: All recipients got anti-thymocyte globulin induction, then tacrolimus and steroids for about three years. Study-wide findings and caveats: Among circulating GvH clones, peak levels were associated with early post-transplant declines in HvG clones. The recipient marrow held GvH clones, and some of them showed up first in ileum or blood.

The CDR3 extends over 13 amino acids. Germline V gives CDR1 SNHLY, CDR2 FYNNEI. V shed 7 bases and J shed 2 bases, with 11 bases lying between them. Measured with immunoSEQ multiplex PCR; TCRdb has only the in-frame clones, and not every one. The data show 80,000 to 100,000 clones, about 94% seen once. V usage is TRBV2 and J usage is TRBJ1-1; no clear D. Sequences were derived from unstimulated CD4+ T cells sorted from spleen or lymph node cells, sampled before intestinal transplant. The receptor was derived from a human donor who received an intestinal transplant. CDR3 in amino acids: CASTAEANTEAFF. CDR3 coding DNA: TGTGCCAGCACTGCAGAGGCCAACACTGAAGCTTTCTTT.